This T cell receptor (beta chain) was obtained from a study of CD8+ T cells in alopecia areata. Study results and limitations: Clarity of TCR sharing across patients fell short of that in mice, possibly HLA-related. For lesional scalp, especially alopecia totalis/universalis, clonality was higher than in normal scalp.

Specified treatment: oral pan-JAK inhibitor, 5-10 mg twice daily. With respect to this clone: Its antigen is currently unknown.

cDNA serving as the sequencing template came from extracted, reverse transcribed RNA. Assay used: immunoSEQ multiplex PCR; TCRdb lists only in-frame clones, some missing. This repertoire shows 150,000 to 200,000 clones, roughly 65% found once; its top ten account for around 0.9%. Sequenced here: CD4+ T cells sorted from blood, sampled at week 4, from a patient treated with tofacitinib. The TCR sequence derives from a human donor with alopecia areata.

The CDR3 DNA follows: TGTGCCTGGAGTGAGGGGGGGGGTAATTCACCCCTCCACTTT. The encoded protein is CAWSEGGGNSPLHF. The gene calls are TRBV30 and TRBJ1-6; D might be TRBD1 (6 bases). CDR1 GTSNPN and CDR2 SVGIG come from the germline V gene (reference sequence). V shed 1 base and J shed 6 bases, with 10 bases lying between them. The CDR3 consists of 14 residues.